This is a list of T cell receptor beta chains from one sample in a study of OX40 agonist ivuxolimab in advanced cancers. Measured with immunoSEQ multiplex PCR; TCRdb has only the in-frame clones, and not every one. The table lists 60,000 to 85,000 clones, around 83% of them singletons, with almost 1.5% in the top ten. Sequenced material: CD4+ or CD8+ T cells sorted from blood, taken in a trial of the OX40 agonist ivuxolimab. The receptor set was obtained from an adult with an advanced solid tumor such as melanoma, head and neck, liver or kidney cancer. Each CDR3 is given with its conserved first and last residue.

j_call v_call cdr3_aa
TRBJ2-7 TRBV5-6 CASSRFSRDTYEQYF
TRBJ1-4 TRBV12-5 CASGPDRTNEKLFF
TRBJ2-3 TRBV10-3 CAISEKDTQYF
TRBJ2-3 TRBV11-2 CASSWGELALSTDTQYF
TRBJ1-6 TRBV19 CASSPDRGSYNSPLHF
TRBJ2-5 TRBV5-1 CASSGRLQGETQYF
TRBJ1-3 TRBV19 CASRIPGGSGNTIYF
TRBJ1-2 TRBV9 CASSVAEGLGVYGYTF
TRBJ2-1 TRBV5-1 CASSLELAGGSSYNEQFF
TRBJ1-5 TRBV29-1 CSVGDTGGDQPQHF
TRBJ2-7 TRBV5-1 CASSLGSHEQYF
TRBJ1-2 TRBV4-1 CASSQDLGGTGYGYTF
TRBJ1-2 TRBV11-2 CASSSSTGRGWGYTF
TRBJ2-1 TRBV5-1 CASSQIDRNNEQFF
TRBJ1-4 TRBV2 CASSGPPGGKLFF
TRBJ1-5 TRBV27 CASSLVGRGGQPQHF
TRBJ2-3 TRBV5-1 CASSLVPWYSGVSTDTQYF
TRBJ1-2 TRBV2 CASSETGRDLYGYTF
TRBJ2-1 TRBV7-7 CASSSNFPDSHEQFF
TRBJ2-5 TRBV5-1 CATQLGTVTGETQYF
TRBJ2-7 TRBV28 CASSFPGTGGMEYF
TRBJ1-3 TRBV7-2 CASSLEAGVGNTIYF
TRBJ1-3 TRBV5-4 CASSLGDRGTGNTIYF
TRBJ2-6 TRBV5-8 CASNLRGAGANVLTF
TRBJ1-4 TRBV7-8 CASRAGMGGKNEKLFF
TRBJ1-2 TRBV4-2 CASSPIADGFYGYTF
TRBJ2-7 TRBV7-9 CASSSRLAGSYEQYF
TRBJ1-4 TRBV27 CASSLLGLGYEKLFF
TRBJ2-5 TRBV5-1 CASSPGTQEQTQYF